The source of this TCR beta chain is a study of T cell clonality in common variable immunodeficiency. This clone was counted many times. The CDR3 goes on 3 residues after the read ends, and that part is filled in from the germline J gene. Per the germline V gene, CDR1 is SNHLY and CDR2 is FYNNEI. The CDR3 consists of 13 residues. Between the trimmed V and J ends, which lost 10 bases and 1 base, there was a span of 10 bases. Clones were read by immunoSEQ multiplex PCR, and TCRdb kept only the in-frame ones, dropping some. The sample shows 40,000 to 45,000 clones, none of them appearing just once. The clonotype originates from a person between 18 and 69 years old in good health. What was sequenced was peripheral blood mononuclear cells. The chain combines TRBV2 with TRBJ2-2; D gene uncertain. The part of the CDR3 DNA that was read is TGTGCCACCAATCCGGGGAACACCGGGGAG. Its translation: CATNPGNTGE. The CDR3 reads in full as CATNPGNTGELFF.